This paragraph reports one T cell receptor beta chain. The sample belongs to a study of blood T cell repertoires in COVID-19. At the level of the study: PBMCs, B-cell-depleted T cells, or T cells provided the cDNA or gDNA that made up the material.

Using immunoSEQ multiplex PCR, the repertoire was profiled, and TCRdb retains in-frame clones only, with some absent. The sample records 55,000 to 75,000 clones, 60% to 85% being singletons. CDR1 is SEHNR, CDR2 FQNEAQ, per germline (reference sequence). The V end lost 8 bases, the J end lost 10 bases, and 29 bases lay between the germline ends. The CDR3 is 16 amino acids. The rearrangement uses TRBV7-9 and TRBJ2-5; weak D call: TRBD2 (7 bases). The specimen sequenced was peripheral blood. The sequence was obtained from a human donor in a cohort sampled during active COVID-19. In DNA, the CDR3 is TGTGCCAGCGACCAGGGGCGGGAAGCGGGGCGACGGGACCAGTACTTC. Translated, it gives CASDQGREAGRRDQYF.